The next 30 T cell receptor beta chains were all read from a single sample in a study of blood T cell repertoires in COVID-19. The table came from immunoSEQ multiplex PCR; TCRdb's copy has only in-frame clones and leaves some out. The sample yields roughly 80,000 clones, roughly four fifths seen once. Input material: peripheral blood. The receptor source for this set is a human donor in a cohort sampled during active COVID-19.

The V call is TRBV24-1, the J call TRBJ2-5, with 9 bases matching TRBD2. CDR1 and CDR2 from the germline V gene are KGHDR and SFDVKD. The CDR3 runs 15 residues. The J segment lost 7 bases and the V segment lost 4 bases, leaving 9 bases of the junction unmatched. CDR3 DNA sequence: TGTGCCACCAGTGAGGGTAGCGGGGGACAGCGGACCCAGTACTTC. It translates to CATSEGSGGQRTQYF.

In nucleotides, the CDR3 is TGTGCCAGCAGTGTAGGGGTCAGCCAAAGCACAGATACGCAGTATTTT. It specifies CASSVGVSQSTDTQYF. The chain is built from TRBV2 and TRBJ2-3; a weak D match, TRBD1 (5 bases). There are 16 residues in the CDR3. The V gene's germline CDR1 is SNHLY and CDR2 FYNNEI. V dropped 4 bases and J dropped 0 bases, with 14 bases sitting between them.

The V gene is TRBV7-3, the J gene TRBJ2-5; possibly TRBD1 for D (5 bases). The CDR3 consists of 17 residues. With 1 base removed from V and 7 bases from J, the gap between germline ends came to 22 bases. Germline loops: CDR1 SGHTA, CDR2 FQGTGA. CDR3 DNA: TGTGCCAGCAGCTTAAGGAGTATAGCTGAGGTTAGGGGGACCCAGTACTTC. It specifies CASSLRSIAEVRGTQYF. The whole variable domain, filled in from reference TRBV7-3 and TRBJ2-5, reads GAGVSQTPSNKVTEKGKYVELRCDPISGHTALYWYRQSLGQGPEFLIYFQGTGAADDSGLPNDRFFAVRPEGSVSTLKIQRTERGDSAVYLCASSLRSIAEVRGTQYFGPGTRLLVL.

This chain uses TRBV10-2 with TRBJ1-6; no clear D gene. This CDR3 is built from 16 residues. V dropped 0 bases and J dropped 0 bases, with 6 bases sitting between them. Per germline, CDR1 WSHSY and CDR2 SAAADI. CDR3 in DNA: TGCGCCAGCAGTGAGTCGAGGAGCTCCTATAATTCACCCCTCCACTTT. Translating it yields CASSESRSSYNSPLHF.

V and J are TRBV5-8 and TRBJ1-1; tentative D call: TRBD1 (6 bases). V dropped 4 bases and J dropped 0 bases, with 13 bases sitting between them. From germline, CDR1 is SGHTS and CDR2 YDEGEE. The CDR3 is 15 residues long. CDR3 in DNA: TGTGCCAGCAGCGTAACCGGGACATTGAACACTGAAGCTTTCTTT. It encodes CASSVTGTLNTEAFF. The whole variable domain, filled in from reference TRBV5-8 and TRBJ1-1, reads EAGVTQSPTHLIKTRGQQATLRCSPISGHTSVYWYQQALGLGLQFLLWYDEGEERNRGNFPPRFSGRQFPNYSSELNVNALELEDSALYLCASSVTGTLNTEAFFGQGTRLTVV.

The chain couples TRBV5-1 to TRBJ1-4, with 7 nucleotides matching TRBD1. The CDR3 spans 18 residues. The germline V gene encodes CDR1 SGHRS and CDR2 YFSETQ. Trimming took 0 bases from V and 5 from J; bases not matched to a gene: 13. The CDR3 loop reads CASSLGQGNYLINEKLFF. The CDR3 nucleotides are TGCGCCAGCAGCTTGGGACAGGGAAATTATTTGATAAATGAAAAACTGTTTTTT.

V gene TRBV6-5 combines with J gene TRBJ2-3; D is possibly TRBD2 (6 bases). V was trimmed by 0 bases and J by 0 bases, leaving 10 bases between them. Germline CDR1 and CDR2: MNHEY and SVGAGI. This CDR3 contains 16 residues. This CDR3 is CASSYSGRGSTDTQYF. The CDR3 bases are TGTGCCAGCAGTTACTCGGGGCGGGGCAGCACAGATACGCAGTATTTT.

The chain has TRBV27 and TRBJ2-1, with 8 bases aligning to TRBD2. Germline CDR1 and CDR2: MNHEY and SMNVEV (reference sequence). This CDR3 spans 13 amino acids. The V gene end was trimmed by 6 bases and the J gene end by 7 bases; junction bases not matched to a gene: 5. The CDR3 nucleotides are TGTGCCAGCAGGGGACGCGGGAGGAATGAGCAGTTCTTC. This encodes CASRGRGRNEQFF.

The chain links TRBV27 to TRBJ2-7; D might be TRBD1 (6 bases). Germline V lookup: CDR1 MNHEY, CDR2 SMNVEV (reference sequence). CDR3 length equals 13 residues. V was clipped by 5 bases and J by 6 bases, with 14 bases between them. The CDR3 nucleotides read TGTGCCAGCAGTGGGAACAGGGTAGGCGAGCAGTACTTC. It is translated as CASSGNRVGEQYF.

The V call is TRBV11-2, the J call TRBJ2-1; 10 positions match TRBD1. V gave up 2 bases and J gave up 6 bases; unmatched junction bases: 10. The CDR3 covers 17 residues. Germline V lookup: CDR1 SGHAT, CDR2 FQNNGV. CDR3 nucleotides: TGTGCCAGCAGCTTACTGACCGGGACAGGGGCTTTCAATGAGCAGTTCTTC. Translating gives CASSLLTGTGAFNEQFF.

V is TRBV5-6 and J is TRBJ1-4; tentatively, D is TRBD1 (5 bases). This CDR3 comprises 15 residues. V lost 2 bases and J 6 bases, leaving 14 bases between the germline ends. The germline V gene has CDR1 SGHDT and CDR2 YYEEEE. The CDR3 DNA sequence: TGTGCCAGCAGCTTTATTAGCCAGGGATATGAAAAACTGTTTTTT. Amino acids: CASSFISQGYEKLFF.

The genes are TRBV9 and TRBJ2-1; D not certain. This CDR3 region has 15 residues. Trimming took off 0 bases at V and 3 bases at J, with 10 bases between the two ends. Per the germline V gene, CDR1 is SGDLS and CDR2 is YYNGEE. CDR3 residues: CASSVDSWIYNEQFF. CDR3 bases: TGTGCCAGCAGCGTAGACAGCTGGATCTACAATGAGCAGTTCTTC. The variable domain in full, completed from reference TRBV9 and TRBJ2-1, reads DSGVTQTPKHLITATGQRVTLRCSPRSGDLSVYWYQQSLDQGLQFLIQYYNGEERAKGNILERFSAQQFPDLHSELNLSSLELGDSALYFCASSVDSWIYNEQFFGPGTRLTVL.

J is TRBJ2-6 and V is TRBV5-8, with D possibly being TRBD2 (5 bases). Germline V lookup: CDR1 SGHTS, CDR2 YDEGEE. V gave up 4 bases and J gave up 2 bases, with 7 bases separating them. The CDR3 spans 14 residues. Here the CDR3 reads CASSLGAGANVLTF. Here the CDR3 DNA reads TGTGCCAGCAGCCTCGGGGCTGGGGCCAACGTCCTGACTTTC.

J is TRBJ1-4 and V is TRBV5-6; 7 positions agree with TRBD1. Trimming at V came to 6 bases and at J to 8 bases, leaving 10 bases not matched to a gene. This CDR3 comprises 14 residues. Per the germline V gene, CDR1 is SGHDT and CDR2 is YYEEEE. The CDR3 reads CASTNRGLHEKLFF. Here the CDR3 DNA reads TGTGCCAGCACCAACAGGGGCCTACACGAAAAACTGTTTTTT.

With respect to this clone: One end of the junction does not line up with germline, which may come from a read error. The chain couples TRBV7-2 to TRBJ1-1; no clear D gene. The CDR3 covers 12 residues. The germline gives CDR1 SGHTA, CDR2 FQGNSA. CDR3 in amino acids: CAGSPITWEAFF. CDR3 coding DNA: TGTGCCGGCAGCCCGATAACCTGGGAGGCTTTCTTT.

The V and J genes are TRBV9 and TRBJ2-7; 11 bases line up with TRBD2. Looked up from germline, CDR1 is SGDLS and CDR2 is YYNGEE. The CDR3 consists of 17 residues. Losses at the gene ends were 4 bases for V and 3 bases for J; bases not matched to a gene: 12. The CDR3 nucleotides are TGTGCCAGCAGCCCCCACTCCGGGACTAGCGGCCTCTACGAGCAGTACTTC. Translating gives CASSPHSGTSGLYEQYF.

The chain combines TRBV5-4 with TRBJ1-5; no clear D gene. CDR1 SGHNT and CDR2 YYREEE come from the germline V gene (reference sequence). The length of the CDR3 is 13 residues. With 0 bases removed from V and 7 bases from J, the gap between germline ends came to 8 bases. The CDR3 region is CASSLAGGQPQHF. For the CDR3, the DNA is TGTGCCAGCAGCTTGGCCGGCGGGCAGCCCCAGCATTTT.

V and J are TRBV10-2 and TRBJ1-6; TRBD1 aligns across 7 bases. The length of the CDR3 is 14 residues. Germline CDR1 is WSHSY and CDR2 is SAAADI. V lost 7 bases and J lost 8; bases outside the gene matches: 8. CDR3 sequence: CASIPAQGHSPLHF. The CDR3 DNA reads TGCGCCAGCATCCCGGCACAGGGGCATTCACCCCTCCACTTT.

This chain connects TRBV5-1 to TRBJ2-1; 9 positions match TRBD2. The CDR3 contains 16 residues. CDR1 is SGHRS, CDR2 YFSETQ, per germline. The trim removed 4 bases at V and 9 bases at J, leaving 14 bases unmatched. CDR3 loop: CASSPRTSVGSGEQFF. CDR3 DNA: TGCGCCAGCAGCCCTCGGACTAGCGTGGGTTCGGGTGAGCAGTTCTTC.

Here the CDR3 DNA reads TGCGCCAGCAGTGTTGTGGGACATCTAACCTACGAGCAGTACTTC. Amino acid sequence: CASSVVGHLTYEQYF. The chain combines TRBV10-2 with TRBJ2-7; D perhaps matches TRBD1 (6 bases). The CDR3 has 15 amino acids. The germline V gene encodes CDR1 WSHSY and CDR2 SAAADI. With 4 bases removed from V and 2 bases from J, the gap between germline ends came to 15 bases.

CDR3 loop: CATSDPGTGEETQYF. CDR3 DNA: TGTGCCACCAGTGACCCCGGGACAGGGGAAGAGACCCAGTACTTC. The V and J genes are TRBV24-1 and TRBJ2-5; 10 nucleotides match TRBD1. Germline loops: CDR1 KGHDR, CDR2 SFDVKD. Trimming took 4 bases from V and 3 from J; bases not matched to a gene: 4. CDR3 length: 15 amino acids.

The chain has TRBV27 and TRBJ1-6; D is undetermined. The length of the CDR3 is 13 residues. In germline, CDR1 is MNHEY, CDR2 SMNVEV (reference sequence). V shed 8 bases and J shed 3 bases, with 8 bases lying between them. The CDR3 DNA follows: TGTGCCAGCCGTCTAGGCTATAATTCACCCCTCCACTTT. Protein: CASRLGYNSPLHF.

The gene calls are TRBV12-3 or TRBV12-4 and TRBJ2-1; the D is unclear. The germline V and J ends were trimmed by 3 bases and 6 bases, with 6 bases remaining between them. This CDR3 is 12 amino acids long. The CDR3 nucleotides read TGTGCCAGCAGTTTTACCAGCAATGAGCAGTTCTTC. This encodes CASSFTSNEQFF.

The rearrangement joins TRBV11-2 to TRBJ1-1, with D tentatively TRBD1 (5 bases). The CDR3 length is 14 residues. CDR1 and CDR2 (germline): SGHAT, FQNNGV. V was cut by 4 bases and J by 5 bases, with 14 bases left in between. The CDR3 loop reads CASSSGGRRTEAFF. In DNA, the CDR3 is TGTGCCAGCAGCTCGGGGGGAAGGCGTACTGAAGCTTTCTTT.

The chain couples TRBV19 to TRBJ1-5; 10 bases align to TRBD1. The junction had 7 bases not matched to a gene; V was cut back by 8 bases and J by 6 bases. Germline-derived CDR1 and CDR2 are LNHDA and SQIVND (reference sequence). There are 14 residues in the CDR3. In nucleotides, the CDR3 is TGTGCCAGTGCGTTCGACAGGGGGCGTCAGCCCCAGCATTTT. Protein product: CASAFDRGRQPQHF.

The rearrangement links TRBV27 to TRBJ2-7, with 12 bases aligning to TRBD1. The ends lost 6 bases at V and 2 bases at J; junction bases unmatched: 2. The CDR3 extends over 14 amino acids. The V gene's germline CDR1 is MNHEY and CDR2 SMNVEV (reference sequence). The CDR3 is CASRGTGGPYEQYF. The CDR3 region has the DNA TGTGCCAGCAGGGGGACAGGGGGCCCCTACGAGCAGTACTTC.

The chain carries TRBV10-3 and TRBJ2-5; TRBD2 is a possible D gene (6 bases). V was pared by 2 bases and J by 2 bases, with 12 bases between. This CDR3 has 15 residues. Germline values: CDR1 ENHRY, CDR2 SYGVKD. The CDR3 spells CAISEPRGRQETQYF. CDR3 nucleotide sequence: TGTGCCATCAGTGAGCCCCGGGGGAGGCAAGAGACCCAGTACTTC.

CDR3 in DNA: TGTGCCAGCAGTTTCCTAGCGGGGGACACAGATACGCAGTATTTT. Encoded protein: CASSFLAGDTDTQYF. This sequence joins TRBV27 and TRBJ2-3; 10 nucleotides match TRBD2. This CDR3 is built from 15 residues. The V gene end was trimmed by 3 bases and the J gene end by 2 bases; junction bases not matched to a gene: 2. Germline CDR1 is MNHEY and CDR2 is SMNVEV (reference sequence).

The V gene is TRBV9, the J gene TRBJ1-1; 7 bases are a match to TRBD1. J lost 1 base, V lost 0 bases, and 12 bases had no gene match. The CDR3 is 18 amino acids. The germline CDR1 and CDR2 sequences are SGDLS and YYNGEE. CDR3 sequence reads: CASSVEGTGARPNTEAFF. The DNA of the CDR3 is TGTGCCAGCAGCGTAGAAGGTACAGGGGCCCGCCCGAACACTGAAGCTTTCTTT.

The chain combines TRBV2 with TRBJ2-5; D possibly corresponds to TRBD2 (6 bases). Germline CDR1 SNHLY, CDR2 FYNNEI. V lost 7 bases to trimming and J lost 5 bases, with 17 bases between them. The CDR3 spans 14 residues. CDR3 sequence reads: CASTFGGVMETQYF. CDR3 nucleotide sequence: TGTGCCAGCACCTTCGGCGGGGTTATGGAGACCCAGTACTTC.